These T cell receptor beta chains were read from a single sample in a study of T cell repertoires in cytomegalovirus infection. One entry per CDR3 protein results from TCRdb running MiXCR on the reads. Of some 400,000 distinct CDR3 sequences in the sample, approximately 32% were seen once. Sequenced: PBMCs. The receptors were sampled from a human donor in good health (CMV status not recorded). Some clones in this sample may be carry-over from other donors' samples. Both conserved end residues are part of each CDR3. Fields, in order: clone size, V gene, CDR3 protein. A row's size may be missing; if present it is once, few, many or a size class.

clone size: few
V gene: TRBV4-1
CDR3 protein: CASSGQAIAGELFF

clone size: few
V gene: TRBV19
CDR3 protein: CASTRPGLSNQPQHF

clone size: NA
V gene: TRBV18
CDR3 protein: CASSPQLGQGGADTQYF

clone size: many
V gene: TRBV7-6
CDR3 protein: CASSLETSEQETQYF

clone size: NA
V gene: TRBV19
CDR3 protein: CASSAPGGTQYF

clone size: NA
V gene: TRBV7-9
CDR3 protein: CASRRTATNEKLFF

clone size: many
V gene: TRBV7-2
CDR3 protein: CASSLSGGPTRYTQYF

clone size: NA
V gene: TRBV20-1
CDR3 protein: CSASVLTDTQYF

clone size: NA
V gene: TRBV6-2/TRBV6-3
CDR3 protein: CASSRTGGRSLYGYTF

clone size: few
V gene: TRBV7-8
CDR3 protein: CASSLVGSGQGLDTQYF

clone size: few
V gene: TRBV7-9
CDR3 protein: CASSSTSGGAVRNEQFF

clone size: NA
V gene: TRBV12-3/TRBV12-4
CDR3 protein: CASRPNDRMNTEAFF

clone size: many
V gene: TRBV7-3
CDR3 protein: CASSPTRAGGHEQFF

clone size: many
V gene: TRBV7-6
CDR3 protein: CASSLRGGDLNTGELFF

clone size: few
V gene: TRBV6-5
CDR3 protein: CASSYRGRLPEAFF

clone size: many
V gene: TRBV7-2
CDR3 protein: CASSLGPPGENSPLHF

clone size: NA
V gene: TRBV10-3
CDR3 protein: CAISDVGPGNTIYF

clone size: few
V gene: TRBV19
CDR3 protein: CASSREVYNSPLHF

clone size: NA
V gene: TRBV12-3/TRBV12-4
CDR3 protein: CASSFGTGDEQFF

clone size: few
V gene: TRBV25-1
CDR3 protein: CASSESGRNYEQYF

clone size: NA
V gene: TRBV7-2
CDR3 protein: CASSLARQSLSTDTQYF

clone size: few
V gene: TRBV11-2
CDR3 protein: CASSLYRGTYGYTF

clone size: NA
V gene: TRBV10-3
CDR3 protein: CAISVGDSAYNEQFF

clone size: few
V gene: TRBV2
CDR3 protein: CASSGADRGGGEQYF

clone size: few
V gene: TRBV7-6
CDR3 protein: CASSLEPGPNTEAFF

clone size: NA
V gene: TRBV5-1
CDR3 protein: CASSLYRTGGNEQFF

clone size: few
V gene: TRBV28
CDR3 protein: CASSLFGTGSLKGETQYF

clone size: few
V gene: TRBV6-1
CDR3 protein: CASRPGLAGGFYNEQFF

clone size: few
V gene: TRBV12-3/TRBV12-4
CDR3 protein: CASSPRDKPNTGELFF

clone size: once
V gene: TRBV7-6
CDR3 protein: CARSLEQFNEKFF

clone size: many
V gene: TRBV7-2
CDR3 protein: CASSSAGTVKAYEQYF

clone size: NA
V gene: TRBV5-5
CDR3 protein: CATAPRLSSYEQYF